Presented here are 5 T cell receptor beta chains from one specimen sequenced in a study of T cell changes during pregnancy in multiple sclerosis. Measured with immunoSEQ multiplex PCR; TCRdb has only the in-frame clones, and not every one. The sample has 45,000 or so clones; more than 70% are singletons. Sequenced material: CD8+ T cells from peripheral blood mononuclear cells, taken after pregnancy. These receptors originate from a female donor in good health, enrolled as a control in a pregnancy study.

This chain uses TRBV7-6 with TRBJ1-4; the D gene is possibly TRBD1 (5 bases). CDR1 is SGHVS, CDR2 FNYEAQ, per germline. Trimming took 5 bases from V and 5 from J, leaving 21 bases between them. The CDR3 runs to 17 residues. The DNA for the CDR3 is TGTGCCAGCAGCCCAAAATCTGTGGGGCAGACCAATGAAAAACTGTTTTTT. This codes for CASSPKSVGQTNEKLFF.

The chain has TRBV29-1 and TRBJ1-1, with D hard to call. Germline V gives CDR1 SQVTM, CDR2 ANQGSEA. The CDR3 extends over 17 amino acids. The ends were cut back, 1 base at V and 6 bases at J, with 24 bases in the middle. In DNA, the CDR3 is TGCAGCGTTGAAGCCCACGGTTCCGGCCCAGACGAGGCTGAAGCTTTCTTT. It is translated as CSVEAHGSGPDEAEAFF.

Worth noting for this clone: This specimen includes other DNA sequences encoding the same CDR3. The chain carries TRBV7-3 and TRBJ1-6; TRBD1 aligns across 7 bases. CDR1 SGHTA and CDR2 FQGTGA come from the germline V gene. The CDR3 spans 14 residues. With 5 bases clipped from V and 9 bases from J, the junction kept 7 bases outside the gene matches. The CDR3 DNA follows: TGTGCCAGCAGCCAAATAGGGGGCGGTTCACCCCTCCACTTT. This codes for CASSQIGGGSPLHF.

This clone was seen a single time. The chain couples TRBV7-9 to TRBJ2-2; D may be TRBD1 (6 bases). The CDR3 consists of 12 residues. V shed 5 bases and J shed 5 bases, with 6 bases lying between them. Germline CDR1 reads SEHNR; CDR2 reads FQNEAQ (reference sequence). The CDR3 bases are TGTGCCAGCAGCACAGGGACCGGGGAGCTGTTTTTT. Translated: CASSTGTGELFF.

The V call is TRBV2, the J call TRBJ2-5; D unresolved. From germline, CDR1 is SNHLY and CDR2 FYNNEI. The CDR3 is 12 residues long. Trimming removed 6 bases at V and 0 bases at J, with 5 bases between. The CDR3 region has the DNA TGTGCCAGCAGCGAGTACCAAGAGACCCAGTACTTC. As protein: CASSEYQETQYF.